This section outlines one TCR beta chain sequence together with its context. The V and J ends lost 5 bases and 6 bases, in that order; junction bases with no gene match: 9. CDR3 length equals 15 residues. Per the germline V gene, CDR1 is MNHNS and CDR2 is SASEGT. After constant-region reverse-primer amplification, full-length variable regions underwent semi-nested PCR with Nested Universal Primer A. MiXCR, run by TCRdb on the 5' RACE reads, gives a single entry per CDR3 protein. The sample carries tens of thousands of distinct CDR3 sequences, around 26% recorded once. This receptor was obtained from a female donor with breast cancer. This chain uses TRBV6-1 with TRBJ1-5; TRBD1 matches 8 bases. Sequenced input: tumor-infiltrating memory CD4+ T cells sorted from the breast tumor. Subset given: memory CD4+ T cells, CD4+CD45RO+CD25-. The CDR3 nucleotides are TGTGCCAGCAGTTGGACAGGGAAAGGAAGTCAGCCCCAGCATTTT. Protein: CASSWTGKGSQPQHF.